The rows below give T cell receptor beta chains drawn from one sample of a study of shared clonotypes between healthy human individuals. The method was immunoSEQ multiplex PCR; TCRdb's version includes in-frame clones alone and lacks a portion of them. Of about a million clones in the sample, 70% to 85% were seen once. Sequencing was performed on memory CD4+ T cells from PBMCs. Receptors were obtained from a man between 18 and 29 years old in good health. Some clones in this sample may be carry-over from other donors' samples. Both conserved end residues are part of each CDR3.

v_gene	j_gene	CDR3aa
TRBV2	TRBJ1-1	CASSEDLTEAFF
TRBV28	TRBJ2-2	CASSLEGAGSGELFF
TRBV7-9	TRBJ2-1	CASSLGRLNEQFF
TRBV11-1	TRBJ2-3	CASSLGRLAYRTDTQYF
TRBV19	TRBJ2-7	CASSGQGASEQYF
TRBV28	TRBJ2-7	CASSLLGNLYEQYF
TRBV7-2	TRBJ2-7	CASSLSMEGTGEQYF
TRBV19	TRBJ1-3	CASSIVGPGNTIYF
TRBV7-2	TRBJ2-7	CASSSGALSYEQYF
TRBV20-1	TRBJ2-1	CSATRGDEQFF
TRBV5-5	TRBJ1-2	CASSSPQGAHGYTF
TRBV6-5	TRBJ2-7	CASTGTGVTYEQYF
TRBV6-6	TRBJ2-5	CASSYLRVAETQYF
TRBV30	TRBJ2-7	CAPTYSGSPSSYEQYF
TRBV28	TRBJ2-1	CASSSRDRAGNEQFF
TRBV19	TRBJ2-7	CASSITGLAGNEQYF
TRBV10-1	TRBJ2-3	CASSPNGGGYTQYF
TRBV5-4	TRBJ2-3	CASSSQGPTQYF
TRBV5-4	TRBJ2-3	CASRGAQSTDTQYF
TRBV5-1	TRBJ1-4	CASTTGGSTNEKLFF
TRBV5-1	TRBJ1-1	CASSVRGRNTEAFF
TRBV5-4	TRBJ1-5	CASSFGAGDNQPQHF
TRBV25-1	TRBJ2-1	CASSEPVRASGSYNEQFF
TRBV9	TRBJ1-3	CASSASGGGNTIYF
TRBV7-2	TRBJ2-5	CASSPWVAGGETQYF
TRBV6-1	TRBJ2-7	CASSRVGVQYF
TRBV6-1	TRBJ2-7	CASRTNRGSYEQYF
TRBV5-5	TRBJ2-1	CASSPGPASYNEQFF
TRBV6-5	TRBJ1-1	CASTRDRVNTEAFF
TRBV11-2	TRBJ1-3	CASNGEAGNTIYF
TRBV28	TRBJ2-7	CASSFGGGLIYEQYF
TRBV28	TRBJ1-1	CASRSDRAHEAFF
TRBV23-1	TRBJ2-1	CASSQKPTEARDSLTNEQFF
TRBV27	TRBJ1-2	CASSSVGGYGYTF
TRBV30	TRBJ1-5	CAWSVALNQPQHF
TRBV5-6	TRBJ2-2	CASSLAASGRYTGELFF
TRBV9	TRBJ1-2	CASSGGAQGRDYGYTF
TRBV6-5	TRBJ2-3	CASSSYFGEQYF
TRBV11-3	TRBJ2-2	CASSLDQLRKGGELFF
TRBV7-4	TRBJ2-7	CASSRRWTGVYEQYF
TRBV11-2	TRBJ1-2	CASSQEQVGNTF
TRBV18	TRBJ1-3	CASSPRKTGSGNTIYF
TRBV11-3	TRBJ2-2	CASSLAGTGELFF
TRBV6-1	TRBJ2-3	CASSQTTDTQYF
TRBV5-1	TRBJ2-7	CASSLGGQGSYEQYF
TRBV9	TRBJ2-1	CASSGGSGIYNEQFF
TRBV18	TRBJ2-7	CASSAGRASYEQYF
TRBV19	TRBJ2-3	CASSIRQGITDTQYF
TRBV28	TRBJ2-1	CASSSGVAAYNEQFF
TRBV6-6	TRBJ2-1	CASSDRGQVDEQFF
TRBV4-2	TRBJ2-5	CASSQGLEETQYF
TRBV6-5	TRBJ1-1	CATESSGNTEAFF
TRBV6-1	TRBJ2-6	CASSEAGTGSGANVLTF
TRBV5-1	TRBJ2-2	CASSPQGGGGSTGELFF
TRBV28	TRBJ2-3	CASRPAGYFGYGTDTQYF